Following are 18 T cell receptor beta chains from one sample sequenced in a study of response to subunit inactivated influenza vaccine listed by TCRdb under 2018. The protocol used for the library was RT-PCR. The instrument was an Illumina HiSeq 2500. TCRdb ran its own pipeline on the public reads, namely fastp trimming at Q25 and MiXCR clone calling, and kept in-frame beta chains. Identical CDR3 protein sequences are pooled into one entry, listed with their most common genes and DNA. For this sample the table gives roughly 570,000 distinct CDR3 sequences, of which roughly 15% were detected only once. The ten top clones hold more than 9.5% of the sample. The source was PBMCs from blood, collected about 13 days after vaccination. Receptors were obtained from a man aged 50-59 years who received an inactivated influenza vaccine. Donor details come from another sample of the same person, matched by shared clones.

This clonotype has just a few counts. The rearrangement links TRBV24-1 to TRBJ2-3; D unresolved. The CDR3 extends over 16 amino acids. Germline lookup yields CDR1 KGHDR and CDR2 SFDVKD. Trimming removed 4 bases from V and 2 bases from J, with 15 bases in between. CDR3 DNA: TGTGCCACCAGTGACCCGACTCCCCAAGCCACAGATACGCAGTATTTT. Its protein is CATSDPTPQATDTQYF.

The J gene is TRBJ2-5, the V gene TRBV7-2; 7 bases match TRBD1. There are 12 residues in the CDR3. Germline assignment: CDR1 SGHTA and CDR2 FQGNSA. V lost 1 base and J lost 7; bases outside the gene matches: 0. In DNA, the CDR3 is TGTGCCAGCAGCTTAGAGGGGGCGACCCAGTACTTC. Amino acids: CASSLEGATQYF. The complete variable domain, with remaining parts taken from reference TRBV7-2 and TRBJ2-5, reads GAGVSQSPSNKVTEKGKDVELRCDPISGHTALYWYRQSLGQGLEFLIYFQGNSAPDKSGLPSDRFSAERTGGSVSTLTIQRTQQEDSAVYLCASSLEGATQYFGPGTRLLVL.

The chain has TRBV20-1 and TRBJ2-3; D might be TRBD1 (7 bases). With 0 bases removed from V and 4 bases from J, the gap between germline ends came to 11 bases. Germline CDR1 and CDR2: DFQATT and SNEGSKA (reference sequence). The CDR3 covers 14 residues. CDR3 nucleotides: TGCAGTGCTAGAGACAGGGGGGAGCCAGATACGCAGTATTTT. As protein: CSARDRGEPDTQYF.

The table lists this clonotype with a few counts. V usage is TRBV20-1 and J usage is TRBJ2-1; possibly TRBD1 for D (5 bases). CDR1 and CDR2 from the germline V gene are DFQATT and SNEGSKA (reference sequence). This CDR3 has 17 residues. V was clipped by 3 bases and J by 5 bases, with 23 bases between them. CDR3 region: CSARPGLGVYRNNEQFF. The CDR3 coding sequence is TGCAGTGCTAGGCCAGGGTTAGGTGTGTACAGAAACAATGAGCAGTTCTTC.

This clonotype was observed a handful of times. The chain couples TRBV24-1 to TRBJ2-1; 9 bases are shared with TRBD2. CDR3 size: 18 residues. Germline trimming cut 3 bases from V and 2 bases from J; bases unmatched to any gene: 10. Germline V gene lookup returns CDR1 KGHDR and CDR2 SFDVKD. CDR3 protein: CATSDLKARGGAYNEQFF. In DNA, the CDR3 is TGTGCCACCAGTGATCTCAAGGCGCGGGGGGGAGCCTACAATGAGCAGTTCTTC.

This clonotype has just a few counts. The chain employs TRBV7-9 and TRBJ1-2; a possible D gene is TRBD1 (6 bases). This CDR3 spans 16 amino acids. Trimming shortened V by 4 bases and J by 4 bases, and 19 bases separated the two germline ends. Per the germline V gene, CDR1 is SEHNR and CDR2 is FQNEAQ (reference sequence). The CDR3 sequence: CASSSVTRDNLYGYTF. CDR3 nucleotide sequence: TGTGCCAGCAGCTCCGTTACCCGGGACAACCTCTATGGCTACACCTTC.

The rearrangement uses TRBV4-1 and TRBJ2-3; 7 bases fit TRBD2. The CDR3 is 17 amino acids. V lost 1 base to trimming and J lost 4 bases; unmatched junction nucleotides: 11. The germline CDR1 and CDR2 sequences are MGHRA and YSYEKL. The CDR3 nucleotides read TGCGCCAGCAGCCAAGGAAGGGCTAGCGGCCGGGCAGATACGCAGTATTTT. Translation: CASSQGRASGRADTQYF.

This sequence joins TRBV7-2 and TRBJ2-7, with 9 positions matching TRBD1. The length of the CDR3 is 14 residues. Trimming at V came to 5 bases and at J to 0 bases, leaving 2 bases not matched to a gene. CDR1 and CDR2 from the germline V gene are SGHTA and FQGNSA. The CDR3 reads CASSRQGVSYEQYF. CDR3 DNA: TGTGCCAGCAGCCGACAGGGGGTCTCCTACGAGCAGTACTTC.

V is TRBV5-1 and J is TRBJ2-1; 9 nucleotides agree with TRBD2. Trimming at V came to 0 bases and at J to 8 bases, leaving 9 bases not matched to a gene. The CDR3 extends over 16 amino acids. Germline CDR1 and CDR2: SGHRS and YFSETQ. The CDR3 loop is CASSLDGGGAGDEQFF. The CDR3 nucleotides read TGCGCCAGCAGCTTGGATGGCGGGGGGGCCGGGGATGAGCAGTTCTTC.

This clonotype has just a few counts. This chain links TRBV4-2 with TRBJ2-3; D gene unclear. The CDR3 loop spans 16 amino acids. Germline V CDR1 and CDR2: LGHNA, YNFKEQ. V shed 0 bases and J shed 2 bases, with 12 bases lying between them. The CDR3 DNA reads as TGTGCCAGCAGCCAAGATAGTACTGGCTTCACAGATACGCAGTATTTT. It codes for CASSQDSTGFTDTQYF.

The chain combines TRBV5-1 with TRBJ1-6; D is undetermined. Germline loops: CDR1 SGHRS, CDR2 YFSETQ. Trimming took 7 bases from V and 0 from J, leaving 11 bases between them. This CDR3 contains 15 residues. CDR3 amino acids: CASSTRGSYNSPLHF. The CDR3 DNA reads TGCGCCAGCTCCACGCGTGGCTCCTATAATTCACCCCTCCACTTT.

The gene calls are TRBV29-1 and TRBJ1-5; no clear D gene. Germline assignment: CDR1 SQVTM and CDR2 ANQGSEA. The CDR3 runs 12 residues. Deletions cut 5 bases from V and 2 bases from J, with 7 bases between. The CDR3 is CSVTMGNQPQHF. CDR3 coding DNA: TGCAGCGTTACGATGGGCAATCAGCCCCAGCATTTT.

This clonotype was detected only a few times. The chain carries TRBV15 and TRBJ2-3; D is unresolved. CDR3 length: 14 amino acids. Between the trimmed V and J ends, which lost 1 base and 5 bases, there was a span of 10 bases. Germline V gives CDR1 LNHNV, CDR2 YYDKDF (reference sequence). The CDR3 bases are TGTGCCACCAGCAGAGCCATAGAAGGAGATACGCAGTATTTT. Its protein product is CATSRAIEGDTQYF.

As regards this clonotype: The germline gene is not matched at one end of the junction; a read error may be the cause. This sequence joins TRBV7-2 and TRBJ1-3; possibly TRBD1 for D (5 bases). Germline lookup yields CDR1 SGHTA and CDR2 FQGNSA. The CDR3 length is 13 residues. CDR3 DNA: TGTGCCTGCAGCTTGGCAGGGAGAAACACCATATATTTT. Protein: CACSLAGRNTIYF.

This clonotype was recorded a few times. This chain links TRBV29-1 with TRBJ2-3; tentatively, D is TRBD2 (6 bases). Deletions cut 5 bases from V and 5 bases from J, with 17 bases between. The CDR3 runs 14 residues. CDR1 is SQVTM and CDR2 is ANQGSEA in the germline V gene. DNA for the CDR3: TGCAGCGTTAGGGACTCCCGAGGGGAAGATACGCAGTATTTT. Amino acid sequence: CSVRDSRGEDTQYF.

A few counts support this clonotype. This sequence joins TRBV7-2 and TRBJ1-6; D possibly corresponds to TRBD1 (5 bases). The germline gives CDR1 SGHTA, CDR2 FQGNSA. The ends were cut back, 5 bases at V and 9 bases at J, with 17 bases in the middle. The CDR3 extends over 15 amino acids. This chain's CDR3 is CASSKAPGQGSPLHF. The CDR3 DNA sequence: TGTGCCAGCAGCAAAGCCCCAGGTCAGGGTTCACCCCTCCACTTT.

This clonotype showed up many times. The rearrangement joins TRBV12-3 or TRBV12-4 to TRBJ2-1; tentatively, D is TRBD1 (6 bases). This CDR3 contains 15 residues. Trimming left V 7 bases short and J 2 bases short, with 15 bases between. DNA for the CDR3: TGTGCCAGCACCGACAGGTCCCCTACCTACAATGAGCAGTTCTTC. Translation: CASTDRSPTYNEQFF.

This clonotype was detected only a few times. This chain connects TRBV20-1 to TRBJ2-5; D remains unclear. In germline, CDR1 is DFQATT, CDR2 SNEGSKA (reference sequence). Between the trimmed V and J ends, which lost 3 bases and 11 bases, there was a span of 13 bases. The CDR3 contains 11 residues. In DNA form, the CDR3 reads TGCAGTGCTAGCCCCATTCTAACGCAGTACTTC. Its protein is CSASPILTQYF.